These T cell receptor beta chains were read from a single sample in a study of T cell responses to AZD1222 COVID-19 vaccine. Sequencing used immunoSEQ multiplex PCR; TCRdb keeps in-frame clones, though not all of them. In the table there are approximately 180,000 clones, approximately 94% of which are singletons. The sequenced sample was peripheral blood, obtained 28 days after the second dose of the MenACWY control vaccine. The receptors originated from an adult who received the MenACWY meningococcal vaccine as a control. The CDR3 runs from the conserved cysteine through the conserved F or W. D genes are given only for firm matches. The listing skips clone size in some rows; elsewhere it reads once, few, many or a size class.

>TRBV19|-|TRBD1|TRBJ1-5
CASSAGGTQPQHF
TGTGCCAGTAGTGCAGGGGGGACACAACCCCAGCATTTT
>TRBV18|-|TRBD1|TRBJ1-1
CASSDQGAMNTEAFF
TGTGCCAGCTCAGACCAGGGGGCCATGAACACTGAAGCTTTCTTT
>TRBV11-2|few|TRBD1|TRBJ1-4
CASRGQPNEKLFF
TGTGCCAGCAGGGGACAGCCTAATGAAAAACTGTTTTTT
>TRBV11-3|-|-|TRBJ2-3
CASSRRTDTDTQYF
TGTGCCAGCAGCCGCCGGACAGACACAGATACGCAGTATTTT
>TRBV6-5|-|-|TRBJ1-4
CASNYGSTNEKLFF
TGTGCCAGCAACTATGGCAGTACTAATGAAAAACTGTTTTTT
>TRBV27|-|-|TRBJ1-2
CASSLSGSGGYTF
TGTGCCAGCAGTTTATCAGGGTCGGGCGGCTACACCTTC
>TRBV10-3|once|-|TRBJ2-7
CAIRWEYEQYF
TGTGCCATCCGTTGGGAATACGAGCAGTACTTC
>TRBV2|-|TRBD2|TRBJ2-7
CASLTAGGAGEQYF
TGTGCCAGCTTGACCGCGGGAGGCGCGGGCGAGCAGTACTTC
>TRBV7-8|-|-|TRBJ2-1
CASSLPRGSSNEQFF
TGTGCCAGCAGCTTACCTCGGGGTAGCAGCAATGAGCAGTTCTTC
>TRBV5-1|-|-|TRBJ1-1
CASSLVGVGTEAFF
TGCGCCAGCAGCTTGGTTGGTGTAGGCACTGAAGCTTTCTTT
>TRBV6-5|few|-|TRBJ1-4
CASSYSYRAEKLFF
TGTGCCAGCAGTTACTCTTACAGGGCTGAAAAACTGTTTTTT
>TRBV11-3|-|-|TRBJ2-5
CASSLVNGVETQYF
TGTGCCAGCAGCTTAGTAAACGGGGTAGAGACCCAGTACTTC
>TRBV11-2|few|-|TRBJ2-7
CASSFSDTGYEQYF
TGTGCCAGCAGCTTTTCGGACACAGGCTACGAGCAGTACTTC
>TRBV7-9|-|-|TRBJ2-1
CASSPAAVEQFF
TGTGCCAGCAGCCCCGCAGCGGTTGAGCAGTTCTTC
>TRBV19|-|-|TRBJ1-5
CASSPQARSNQPQHF
TGTGCCAGTAGCCCCCAGGCCAGGAGCAATCAGCCCCAGCATTTT
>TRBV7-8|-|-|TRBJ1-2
CASSIDKNYGYTF
TGTGCCAGCAGCATTGACAAAAACTATGGCTACACCTTC
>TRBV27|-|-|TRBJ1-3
CASSPMGGFTGNTIYF
TGTGCCAGCAGCCCGATGGGGGGATTTACTGGAAACACCATATATTTT
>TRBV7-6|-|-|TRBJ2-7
CASSLSSRRYYEQYF
TGTGCCAGCAGCTTAAGCTCTAGACGGTACTACGAGCAGTACTTC
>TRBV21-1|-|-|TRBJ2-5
CASFGKWGLGETQYF
TGTGCCAGCTTTGGAAAGTGGGGGCTTGGAGAGACCCAGTACTTC
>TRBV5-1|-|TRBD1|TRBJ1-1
CASSLGTGPYTEAFF
TGCGCCAGCAGCCTCGGGACAGGGCCCTACACTGAAGCTTTCTTT
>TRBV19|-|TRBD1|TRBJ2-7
CASSTRTGTITYEQYF
TGTGCCAGTAGTACCCGGACAGGTACAATAACCTACGAGCAGTACTTC
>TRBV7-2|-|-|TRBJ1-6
CASSLEGRANSPLHF
TGTGCCAGCAGCTTAGAGGGCCGGGCGAATTCACCCCTCCACTTT
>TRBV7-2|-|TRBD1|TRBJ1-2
CASSSGTVTNYGYTF
TGTGCCAGCAGCTCGGGGACAGTGACTAACTATGGCTACACCTTC
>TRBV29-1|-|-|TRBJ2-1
CSVEVFISYNEQFF
TGCAGCGTTGAAGTCTTTATCTCCTACAATGAGCAGTTCTTC
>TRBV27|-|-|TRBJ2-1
CASGYYLGWNEQFF
TGTGCCAGCGGCTATTATTTAGGGTGGAATGAGCAGTTCTTC
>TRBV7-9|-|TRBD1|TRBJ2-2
CASSFKTGQPNTGELFF
TGTGCCAGCAGCTTCAAGACAGGGCAGCCGAACACCGGGGAGCTGTTTTTT
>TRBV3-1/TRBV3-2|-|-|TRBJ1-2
CASSPRPGRLYHGYTF
TGTGCCAGCAGCCCGCGCCCCGGGAGACTGTATCATGGCTACACCTTC
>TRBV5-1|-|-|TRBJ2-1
CASSLRDSILPENEQFF
TGCGCCAGCAGTCTCCGGGACTCTATTCTCCCCGAAAATGAGCAGTTCTTC
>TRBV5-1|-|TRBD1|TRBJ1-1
CASSPLTGTATAFF
TGCGCCAGCAGCCCTCTAACCGGGACAGCTACAGCTTTCTTT
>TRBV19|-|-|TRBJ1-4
CASTPAVDGLATNEKLFF
TGTGCCAGTACCCCAGCAGTGGACGGTCTTGCAACTAATGAAAAACTGTTTTTT